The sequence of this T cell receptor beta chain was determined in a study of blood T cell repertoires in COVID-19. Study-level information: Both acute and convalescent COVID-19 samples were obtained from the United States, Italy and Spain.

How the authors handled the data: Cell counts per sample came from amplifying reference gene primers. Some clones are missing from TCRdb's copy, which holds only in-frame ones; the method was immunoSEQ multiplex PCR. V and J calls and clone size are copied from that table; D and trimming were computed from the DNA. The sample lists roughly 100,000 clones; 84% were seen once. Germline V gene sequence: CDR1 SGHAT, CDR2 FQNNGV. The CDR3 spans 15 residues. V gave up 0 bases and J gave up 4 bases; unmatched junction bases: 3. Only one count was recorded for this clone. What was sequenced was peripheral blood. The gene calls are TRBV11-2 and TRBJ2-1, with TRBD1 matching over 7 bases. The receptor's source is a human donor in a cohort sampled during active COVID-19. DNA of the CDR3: TGTGCCAGCAGCTTAGATTGGGGACAGTACAATGAGCAGTTCTTC. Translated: CASSLDWGQYNEQFF. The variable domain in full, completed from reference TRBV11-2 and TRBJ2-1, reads EAGVAQSPRYKIIEKRQSVAFWCNPISGHATLYWYQQILGQGPKLLIQFQNNGVVDDSQLPKDRFSAERLKGVDSTLKIQPAKLEDSAVYLCASSLDWGQYNEQFFGPGTRLTVL.